The clone carrying this TCR beta chain was observed many times. Germline V gene sequence: CDR1 SEHNR, CDR2 FQNEAQ (reference sequence). The CDR3 has 13 residues. V gave up 5 bases and J gave up 1 base, with 9 bases separating them. Constant-region reverse primers amplified full-length variable regions, followed by semi-nested Nested Universal Primer A PCR. From the 5' RACE reads, TCRdb called clonotypes with MiXCR, one entry per CDR3 protein. This table has under 45,000 distinct CDR3 sequences, approximately 22% appearing once. Cells sorted as Tregs were CD4+, CD25+ and CD127-/low. Sequenced material: Tregs sorted from blood. This TCR derives from a female donor with breast cancer. The chain has TRBV7-9 and TRBJ2-7; D is uncertain. CDR3 sequence: CASSPPGSYEQYF. The CDR3 DNA reads as TGTGCCAGCAGCCCGCCGGGTTCCTACGAGCAGTACTTC.